Below are 32 T cell receptor beta chains sequenced from a single sample in a study of T cell repertoires in cytomegalovirus infection. TCRdb reanalysed the reads using MiXCR and keeps one entry per CDR3 protein. The sample includes approximately 490,000 distinct CDR3 sequences, around 11% of them seen just once. Sequenced input: PBMCs. All receptors come from a human donor in good health (CMV status not recorded). Some clones in this sample may be carry-over from other donors' samples.

This clonotype was counted many times. This sequence joins TRBV12-3 or TRBV12-4 and TRBJ2-5, with D tentatively TRBD2 (5 bases). CDR3 size: 13 residues. The germline V and J ends were trimmed by 3 bases and 1 base, with 6 bases remaining between them. The CDR3 nucleotides read TGTGCCAGCAGTTTCGGACTCCAAGAGACCCAGTACTTC. Protein sequence: CASSFGLQETQYF.

This clonotype was seen only a few times. This sequence joins TRBV12-3 or TRBV12-4 and TRBJ2-7; D ambiguous. Trimming took 5 bases from V and 7 from J, leaving 9 bases between them. The CDR3 consists of 11 residues. The chain's CDR3 is CASSRGVEQYF. For the CDR3, the DNA is TGTGCCAGCAGTCGTGGGGTGGAGCAGTACTTC.

The sample holds many counts of this clonotype. The chain recombines TRBV12-3 or TRBV12-4 with TRBJ1-6, with D uncertain. V was cut by 3 bases and J by 6 bases, with 12 bases left in between. This CDR3 has 15 amino acids. CDR3 nucleotide sequence: TGTGCCAGCAGTTTGGGCTTACGAGTTAATTCACCCCTCCACTTT. Translation gives CASSLGLRVNSPLHF.

The chain employs TRBV20-1 and TRBJ2-2; D is uncertain. The CDR3 runs to 15 residues. V lost 3 bases, J lost 6 bases, and 17 bases lay in between. Germline V gene sequence: CDR1 DFQATT, CDR2 SNEGSKA (reference sequence). The CDR3 reads CSASASSFNAGELFF. In DNA form, the CDR3 reads TGCAGTGCTAGCGCATCATCTTTTAACGCCGGGGAGCTGTTTTTT.

This clonotype occurred many times. The rearrangement uses TRBV6-2 or TRBV6-3 and TRBJ1-6; D gene ambiguous. CDR1 and CDR2 from the germline V gene are MNHEY and SVGEGT. V was shortened by 1 base and J by 10 bases, with 11 bases between the two germline ends. CDR3 length: 14 residues. The CDR3 nucleotides are TGTGCCAGCAGTTACTATTTGTCGTTATCACCCCTCCACTTT. It specifies CASSYYLSLSPLHF.

This clonotype was picked up many times. The chain's CDR3 is CASSLGRPISGANVLTF. The CDR3 DNA reads TGTGCCAGCAGCTTAGGGAGACCTATCTCTGGGGCCAACGTCCTGACTTTC. This chain joins TRBV7-3 and TRBJ2-6; perhaps TRBD2 as D (5 bases). This CDR3 region has 17 residues. Germline loops: CDR1 SGHTA, CDR2 FQGTGA. V was clipped by 2 bases and J by 0 bases, with 11 bases between them.

The gene calls are TRBV24-1 and TRBJ1-1, with 7 positions matching TRBD1. The CDR3 has 16 amino acids. V dropped 2 bases and J dropped 1; count of bases not matched to a gene: 6. From germline, CDR1 is KGHDR and CDR2 SFDVKD. The CDR3 is CATSDSTTGENTEAFF. The CDR3 coding sequence is TGTGCCACCAGTGATTCAACTACAGGGGAGAACACTGAAGCTTTCTTT.

The J gene is TRBJ2-1, the V gene TRBV20-1; D could derive from TRBD1 or TRBD2 (5 bases each). This CDR3 is 15 amino acids long. The V end lost 6 bases, the J end lost 0 bases, and 15 bases lay between the germline ends. Germline V CDR1 and CDR2: DFQATT, SNEGSKA (reference sequence). The CDR3 DNA follows: TGCAGTGCGGCTGGGACGGCGGTCTCCTACAATGAGCAGTTCTTC. As protein: CSAAGTAVSYNEQFF.

This clonotype was counted between two and nine times. This chain links TRBV5-6 with TRBJ2-4; 9 bases line up with TRBD1. From germline, CDR1 is SGHDT and CDR2 YYEEEE. This CDR3 has 14 residues. With V trimmed by 4 bases and J by 8 bases, 7 bases remained unmatched. This chain's CDR3 is CASSPGTGTDIQYF. DNA for the CDR3: TGTGCCAGCAGCCCCGGGACAGGGACGGACATTCAGTACTTC.

The rearrangement links TRBV19 to TRBJ2-3, with D possibly being TRBD1 or TRBD2 (5 bases each). This CDR3 is 14 amino acids long. CDR1 LNHDA and CDR2 SQIVND come from the germline V gene (reference sequence). Between the trimmed V and J ends, which lost 7 bases and 3 bases, there was a span of 14 bases. The CDR3 protein is CASKGLWGTDTQYF. In nucleotides, the CDR3 is TGTGCCAGTAAGGGCCTGTGGGGGACAGATACGCAGTATTTT.

At least ten counts were recorded for this clonotype. This sequence joins TRBV12-5 and TRBJ1-1; 10 nucleotides match TRBD1. V lost 1 base to trimming and J lost 6 bases; unmatched junction nucleotides: 5. This CDR3 is built from 15 residues. The germline gives CDR1 LGHNT, CDR2 FRNRAP. The CDR3 DNA sequence: TGTGCTAGTGGTTTGGGACGGGACAGGGGATCTGAAGCTTTCTTT. It codes for CASGLGRDRGSEAFF.

This clonotype occurred many times. V usage is TRBV7-6 and J usage is TRBJ2-2; the match to TRBD2 covers 7 bases. The ends lost 5 bases at V and 6 bases at J; junction bases unmatched: 12. The CDR3 has 16 amino acids. Germline assignment: CDR1 SGHVS and CDR2 FNYEAQ. The DNA for the CDR3 is TGTGCCAGCAGCCTGCGAGGCGGGAGACTAGCCGGGGAGCTGTTTTTT. Its protein product is CASSLRGGRLAGELFF.

This clonotype was detected only a few times. The CDR3 region has the DNA TGCAGTGCTAGACCAAGCCTCTGGGGGAGAAGCAATCAGCCCCAGCATTTT. This gives the protein CSARPSLWGRSNQPQHF. The chain couples TRBV20-1 to TRBJ1-5; possible D gene TRBD1, 5 bases. This CDR3 has 17 residues. The V end was cut by 2 bases, the J end by 1 base, with 18 bases between. Germline-derived CDR1 and CDR2 are DFQATT and SNEGSKA (reference sequence).

In its sample, this clonotype was seen a few times. V and J are TRBV7-9 and TRBJ2-1; TRBD2 matches at 10 bases. Germline values: CDR1 SEHNR, CDR2 FQNEAQ (reference sequence). CDR3 length: 15 amino acids. The V gene end was trimmed by 6 bases and the J gene end by 6 bases; junction bases not matched to a gene: 8. The CDR3 DNA reads as TGTGCCAGCAGTGCCCCGGTAGCGGGAGGCAATGAGCAGTTCTTC. It encodes CASSAPVAGGNEQFF.

This clonotype has at least ten counts. The genes are TRBV6-6 and TRBJ2-5; D not resolved. Trimming stripped 2 bases from V and 6 bases from J, with 16 bases between. The CDR3 sequence is 15 residues long. Germline lookup yields CDR1 MNHNY and CDR2 SVGAGI (reference sequence). In DNA form, the CDR3 reads TGTGCCAGCAGTTACGGTTACGGATCGGTCCAGACCCAGTACTTC. It yields the protein CASSYGYGSVQTQYF.

This clonotype was picked up many times. The genes are TRBV7-2 and TRBJ1-5, with a tentative D call TRBD1 (6 bases). This CDR3 contains 14 residues. Per the germline V gene, CDR1 is SGHTA and CDR2 is FQGNSA. V was clipped by 5 bases and J by 4 bases, with 12 bases between them. CDR3 sequence reads: CASSQGGGNQPQHF. The DNA of the CDR3 is TGTGCCAGCAGCCAGGGAGGGGGAAATCAGCCCCAGCATTTT.

This clonotype appeared many times. V and J are TRBV10-3 and TRBJ1-1; 7 nucleotides match TRBD1. The CDR3 contains 15 residues. The germline V gene encodes CDR1 ENHRY and CDR2 SYGVKD. The J segment lost 0 bases and the V segment lost 3 bases, leaving 4 bases of the junction unmatched. The CDR3 bases are TGTGCCATCAGTGATACAGGGGCGATGAACACTGAAGCTTTCTTT. Its translation is CAISDTGAMNTEAFF.

This clonotype was seen many times. The chain links TRBV7-6 to TRBJ2-1; either TRBD1 or TRBD2 may supply D (6 bases each). CDR3 length: 15 amino acids. Trimming took 0 bases from V and 8 from J, leaving 14 bases between them. Germline-derived CDR1 and CDR2 are SGHVS and FNYEAQ. The CDR3 here is CASSLAGGSFHEQFF. DNA for the CDR3: TGTGCCAGCAGCTTAGCGGGGGGCTCCTTCCATGAGCAGTTCTTC.

In this sample, this clonotype turned up many times. V gene TRBV6-2 or TRBV6-3 combines with J gene TRBJ2-1, with 7 bases aligning to TRBD2. CDR3 length: 16 amino acids. The germline CDR1 and CDR2 sequences are MNHEY and SVGEGT. V gave up 5 bases and J gave up 2 bases; unmatched junction bases: 9. Written as DNA, the CDR3 is TGTGCCAGCAGTGTAACCCTAGCGGAGCCCTACAATGAGCAGTTCTTC. Translation gives CASSVTLAEPYNEQFF.

This clonotype has ten or more counts. This sequence joins TRBV5-1 and TRBJ1-1; D is unclear. Germline loops: CDR1 SGHRS, CDR2 YFSETQ. The CDR3 is 13 residues long. With 6 bases removed from V and 3 bases from J, the gap between germline ends came to 12 bases. This chain's CDR3 is CASTAPWDTEAFF. CDR3 nucleotide sequence: TGCGCCAGCACCGCCCCTTGGGACACTGAAGCTTTCTTT.

This clonotype was counted many times. The chain joins TRBV5-6 to TRBJ1-4; TRBD1 matches at 8 bases. Germline V gene lookup returns CDR1 SGHDT and CDR2 YYEEEE. This CDR3 has 15 amino acids. With 0 bases clipped from V and 10 bases from J, the junction kept 8 bases outside the gene matches. CDR3 sequence reads: CASSLGWTGTGKLFF. CDR3 bases: TGTGCCAGCAGCTTGGGATGGACAGGGACGGGAAAACTGTTTTTT.

This clonotype was detected only a few times. The chain has TRBV12-3 or TRBV12-4 and TRBJ1-6, with 7 bases aligning to TRBD1. The CDR3 totals 14 residues. After removal of 3 bases from V and 7 bases from J, the junction contained 3 bases not matched to a gene. The CDR3 loop reads CASSFRQGNSPLHF. For the CDR3, the DNA is TGTGCCAGCAGTTTCCGACAGGGAAATTCACCCCTCCACTTT.

The rearrangement links TRBV10-3 to TRBJ1-1; 9 nucleotides line up with TRBD1. Germline CDR1 and CDR2: ENHRY and SYGVKD. The V gene end was trimmed by 5 bases and the J gene end by 3 bases; junction bases not matched to a gene: 4. The CDR3 loop spans 14 amino acids. CDR3 in DNA: TGTGCCATCAGTTGGGACAGGGACTACACTGAAGCTTTCTTT. Its protein product is CAISWDRDYTEAFF.

At least ten counts were recorded for this clonotype. The genes are TRBV5-1 and TRBJ1-1; TRBD1 agrees at 7 bases. Germline V gene data show CDR1 as SGHRS and CDR2 as YFSETQ. V was pared by 2 bases and J by 6 bases, with 10 bases of the junction left unmatched. The CDR3 totals 15 residues. The CDR3 bases are TGCGCCAGCAGCTTTACAGGGGACCCAGGCGCTGAAGCTTTCTTT. Its protein product is CASSFTGDPGAEAFF.

This clonotype was detected ten times or more. The chain couples TRBV28 to TRBJ2-7; 12 nucleotides align to TRBD1. CDR1 and CDR2 from the germline V gene are MDHEN and SYDVKM. V was clipped by 6 bases and J by 2 bases; unmatched bases: 11. The CDR3 covers 17 residues. In DNA form, the CDR3 reads TGTGCCAGCAGCACTTCCGGGACAGGGGGCTTAGCCTACGAGCAGTACTTC. Protein sequence: CASSTSGTGGLAYEQYF.

This chain joins TRBV27 and TRBJ2-5; TRBD1 matches at 10 bases. The CDR3 length is 15 residues. After removal of 6 bases from V and 7 bases from J, the junction contained 11 bases not matched to a gene. Looked up from germline, CDR1 is MNHEY and CDR2 is SMNVEV (reference sequence). This CDR3 reads CASRTRGTGARTQYF. The CDR3 nucleotides are TGTGCCAGCAGGACTCGCGGGACAGGGGCAAGGACCCAGTACTTC.

In its sample, this clonotype was seen many times. This sequence joins TRBV7-8 and TRBJ2-7; no clear D gene. CDR1 and CDR2 from the germline V gene are SGHVS and FQNEAQ. The CDR3 is made up of 14 amino acids. V was pared by 5 bases and J by 2 bases, with 13 bases between. DNA for the CDR3: TGTGCCAGCAGCCGCCGATGGAACACCTACGAGCAGTACTTC. Translation: CASSRRWNTYEQYF.

This clonotype was observed at least ten times. The gene calls are TRBV12-3 or TRBV12-4 and TRBJ2-2; 10 bases are a match to TRBD2. CDR3 length: 14 residues. Trimming took 7 bases from V and 4 from J; bases not matched to a gene: 3. The CDR3 region is CASNPSGSTGELFF. CDR3 in DNA: TGTGCCAGCAATCCTAGCGGGAGCACCGGGGAGCTGTTTTTT.

A few counts support this clonotype. This CDR3 is CASSLTSGRNYNEQFF. The CDR3 DNA follows: TGTGCCAGCAGTTTAACCAGCGGGAGGAATTACAATGAGCAGTTCTTC. The chain employs TRBV27 and TRBJ2-1; TRBD2 aligns across 9 bases. With 2 bases clipped from V and 4 bases from J, the junction kept 6 bases outside the gene matches. From germline, CDR1 is MNHEY and CDR2 SMNVEV (reference sequence). The CDR3 extends over 16 amino acids.

In its sample, this clonotype was seen many times. The rearrangement uses TRBV20-1 and TRBJ2-5, with a possible D match to TRBD2 (6 bases). V lost 8 bases to trimming and J lost 5 bases, with 15 bases between them. The CDR3 is 12 residues long. Germline V CDR1 and CDR2: DFQATT, SNEGSKA (reference sequence). The CDR3 DNA sequence: TGCAGTTGGGACTTACTGGGGGAGACCCAGTACTTC. This encodes CSWDLLGETQYF.

This clonotype was recorded many times. The rearrangement uses TRBV28 and TRBJ1-5; D remains unclear. This CDR3 spans 12 amino acids. Germline-derived CDR1 and CDR2 are MDHEN and SYDVKM. V lost 7 bases, J lost 8 bases, and 12 bases lay in between. This CDR3 reads CASNFGGEPQHF. The CDR3 DNA is TGTGCCAGCAACTTCGGCGGTGAGCCCCAGCATTTT.

This clonotype has ten or more counts. This sequence joins TRBV5-4 and TRBJ1-3; D perhaps matches TRBD1 (6 bases). V was shortened by 1 base and J by 9 bases, with 8 bases between the two germline ends. Germline CDR1 reads SGHNT; CDR2 reads YYREEE (reference sequence). CDR3 length equals 12 residues. The chain's CDR3 is CASSLMGATIYF. The CDR3 coding sequence is TGTGCCAGCAGCTTGATGGGGGCCACCATATATTTT.